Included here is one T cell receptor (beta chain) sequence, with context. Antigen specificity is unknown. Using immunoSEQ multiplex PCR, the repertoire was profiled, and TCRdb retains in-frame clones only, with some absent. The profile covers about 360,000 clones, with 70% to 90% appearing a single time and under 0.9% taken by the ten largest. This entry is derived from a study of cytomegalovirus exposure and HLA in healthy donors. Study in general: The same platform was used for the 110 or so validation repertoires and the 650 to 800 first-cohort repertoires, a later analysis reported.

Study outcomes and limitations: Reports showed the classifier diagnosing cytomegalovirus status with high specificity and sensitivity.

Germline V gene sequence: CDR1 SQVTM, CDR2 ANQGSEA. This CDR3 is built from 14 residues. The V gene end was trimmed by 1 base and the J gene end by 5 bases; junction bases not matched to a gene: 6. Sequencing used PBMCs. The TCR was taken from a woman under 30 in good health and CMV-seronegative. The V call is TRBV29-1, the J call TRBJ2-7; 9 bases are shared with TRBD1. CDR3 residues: CSVEAGQGKHEQYF. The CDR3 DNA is TGCAGCGTTGAAGCCGGACAGGGGAAGCACGAGCAGTACTTC.